These 20 T cell receptor beta chains were sequenced from one sample in a study of response to subunit inactivated influenza vaccine. TCRdb used MiXCR to reprocess the RT-PCR reads, holding one entry per CDR3 protein. Altogether around 520,000 distinct CDR3 sequences are present, around 11% being singletons, with the ten largest covering 9.5% to 13%. The sample consisted of PBMCs from blood, taken on the day of vaccination. The origin of the receptors is a man aged 50 or older who received an inactivated influenza vaccine.

The chain carries TRBV12-3 or TRBV12-4 and TRBJ1-5, with 8 bases that match TRBD1. The junction had 9 bases not matched to a gene; V was cut back by 5 bases and J by 6 bases. This CDR3 region has 15 residues. This CDR3 is CASSISSGGSQPQHF. The CDR3 nucleotides read TGTGCCAGCAGTATCTCCTCAGGGGGCAGTCAGCCCCAGCATTTT.

This clonotype was seen many times. The J gene is TRBJ2-5, the V gene TRBV12-3 or TRBV12-4, with 7 bases fitting TRBD1. The CDR3 is 15 amino acids. After removal of 0 bases from V and 4 bases from J, the junction contained 5 bases not matched to a gene. The CDR3 DNA reads as TGTGCCAGCAGTTTAGCCAGGACAGGCGCAGAGACCCAGTACTTC. Translation: CASSLARTGAETQYF.

This sequence joins TRBV28 and TRBJ2-7; D possibly matches TRBD1 or TRBD2 (5 bases each). The CDR3 length is 15 residues. Germline assignment: CDR1 MDHEN and CDR2 SYDVKM. V was shortened by 5 bases and J by 8 bases, with 22 bases between the two germline ends. The CDR3, as DNA: TGTGCCAGCAGTCCGGGGCCCAGATACGCTACGCAGCAGTACTTC. Protein sequence: CASSPGPRYATQQYF.

CDR3 DNA sequence: TGTGCCAGCAGTTCCACCCGGGGTAGCTCTGGAAACACCATATATTTT. It yields the protein CASSSTRGSSGNTIYF. The rearrangement joins TRBV12-3 or TRBV12-4 to TRBJ1-3; no reliable D call. Trimming shortened V by 4 bases and J by 0 bases, and 13 bases separated the two germline ends. There are 16 residues in the CDR3.

This chain joins TRBV27 and TRBJ2-1, with 10 nucleotides matching TRBD2. The CDR3 consists of 15 residues. V lost 2 bases to trimming and J lost 3 bases; unmatched junction nucleotides: 1. Germline values: CDR1 MNHEY, CDR2 SMNVEV (reference sequence). The CDR3 DNA follows: TGTGCCAGCAGTTTAACTAGCGGGATCTACAATGAGCAGTTCTTC. This gives the protein CASSLTSGIYNEQFF.

This clonotype was picked up a small number of times. The rearrangement links TRBV7-2 to TRBJ2-5, with D maybe TRBD2 (7 bases). V lost 2 bases and J lost 4, with 17 bases in between. This CDR3 contains 16 residues. Germline values: CDR1 SGHTA, CDR2 FQGNSA. CDR3 DNA: TGTGCCAGCAGCTTAAGAAGGGGGAGGGGGTCAGAGACCCAGTACTTC. Amino acids: CASSLRRGRGSETQYF.

This clonotype was seen a handful of times. This chain connects TRBV29-1 to TRBJ2-5; TRBD1 matches 8 bases. CDR3 length: 12 residues. J was trimmed by 4 bases and V by 3 bases; bases with no gene match: 1. Germline CDR1 and CDR2: SQVTM and ANQGSEA. This CDR3 is CSVDRGRETQYF. CDR3 DNA sequence: TGCAGCGTTGACAGGGGGCGAGAGACCCAGTACTTC.

This clonotype has more than one count but fewer than ten. The CDR3 protein is CASSQDMGQGNNEQFF. DNA of the CDR3: TGCGCCAGCAGCCAAGATATGGGACAGGGGAACAATGAGCAGTTCTTC. This chain joins TRBV4-3 and TRBJ2-1, with TRBD1 identical over 10 bases. The germline gives CDR1 LGHNA, CDR2 YSLEER. Losses at the gene ends were 0 bases for V and 5 bases for J; bases not matched to a gene: 4. This CDR3 is 16 amino acids long.

This clonotype was observed a few times. The rearrangement uses TRBV18 and TRBJ2-7; D might be TRBD1 or TRBD2, each matching 5 bases. Germline V gives CDR1 KGHSH, CDR2 LQKENI. The CDR3 contains 16 residues. With 6 bases removed from V and 2 bases from J, the gap between germline ends came to 20 bases. The CDR3 loop is CASSPTGTQAAYEQYF. In DNA, the CDR3 is TGTGCCAGCTCTCCGACCGGGACCCAGGCGGCCTACGAGCAGTACTTC.

The V gene is TRBV3-1, the J gene TRBJ2-5; maybe TRBD2 (7 bases). The CDR3 runs 17 residues. V was pared by 11 bases and J by 4 bases, with 29 bases between. Germline V gene sequence: CDR1 LGHDT, CDR2 YNNKEL (reference sequence). DNA for the CDR3: TGTGCCTGCTGCCATGGGGGGGGCTTCGAAGTGGGAGAGACCCAGTACTTC. This encodes CACCHGGGFEVGETQYF.

This clonotype has just a few counts. V and J are TRBV7-6 and TRBJ1-1; no definite D call. V was clipped by 4 bases and J by 0 bases, with 6 bases between them. The CDR3 covers 13 residues. Germline-derived CDR1 and CDR2 are SGHVS and FNYEAQ. The CDR3 reads CASSSPMNTEAFF. The CDR3 coding sequence is TGTGCCAGCAGCTCACCAATGAACACTGAAGCTTTCTTT.

The chain couples TRBV14 to TRBJ2-5; D call uncertain. Trimming stripped 0 bases from V and 1 base from J, with 6 bases between. The CDR3 totals 14 residues. Germline V lookup: CDR1 SGHDN, CDR2 FVKESK. CDR3: CASSQEGPQETQYF. The CDR3 DNA follows: TGTGCCAGCAGCCAAGAAGGGCCCCAAGAGACCCAGTACTTC.

This clonotype was seen only a few times. The V call is TRBV15, the J call TRBJ2-5; D may be TRBD1 or TRBD2 (5 bases each). Trimming shortened V by 5 bases and J by 2 bases, and 21 bases separated the two germline ends. This CDR3 has 17 amino acids. The germline CDR1 and CDR2 sequences are LNHNV and YYDKDF (reference sequence). CDR3 bases: TGTGCCACCAGCGTATCTCCCCCTCGGGGCGGACAAGAGACCCAGTACTTC. This gives the protein CATSVSPPRGGQETQYF.

This clonotype showed up just a few times. V usage is TRBV2 and J usage is TRBJ2-7; D perhaps matches TRBD1 (6 bases). CDR1 and CDR2 (germline): SNHLY, FYNNEI. Trimming took 6 bases from V and 2 from J, leaving 11 bases between them. There are 13 residues in the CDR3. As DNA, the CDR3 is TGTGCCAGCAGGGGCCGGGACACCTACGAGCAGTACTTC. It yields the protein CASRGRDTYEQYF. The entire variable domain, with the rest obtained from reference TRBV2 and TRBJ2-7, is as follows: EPEVTQTPSHQVTQMGQEVILRCVPISNHLYFYWYRQILGQKVEFLVSFYNNEISEKSEIFDDQFSVERPDGSNFTLKIRSTKLEDSAMYFCASRGRDTYEQYFGPGTRLTVT.

This clonotype was detected only a few times. This rearrangement joins TRBV7-9 to TRBJ1-1; D may be TRBD1 (5 bases). Trimming shortened V by 4 bases and J by 1 base, and 16 bases separated the two germline ends. There are 16 residues in the CDR3. CDR1 and CDR2 from the germline V gene are SEHNR and FQNEAQ (reference sequence). The DNA of the CDR3 is TGTGCCAGCAGCTCCCGGGGACCTATAAAGAACACTGAAGCTTTCTTT. It is translated as CASSSRGPIKNTEAFF.

This sequence joins TRBV10-2 and TRBJ2-7, with 9 bases lining up with TRBD2. Germline assignment: CDR1 WSHSY and CDR2 SAAADI. V trimming: 11 bases; J trimming: 3 bases; junction bases outside the gene matches: 8. CDR3 length: 13 amino acids. CDR3 region: CAVGAGGLYEQYF. CDR3 sequence (DNA): TGCGCCGTAGGAGCGGGGGGACTCTACGAGCAGTACTTC.

The rearrangement uses TRBV5-1 and TRBJ2-1, with TRBD1 as a possible D gene (6 bases). The CDR3 is 16 amino acids. The germline V and J ends were trimmed by 3 bases and 4 bases, with 17 bases remaining between them. Germline V gives CDR1 SGHRS, CDR2 YFSETQ. The CDR3 sequence: CASSSLQGNAYNEQFF. The CDR3 DNA is TGCGCCAGCAGCTCGTTGCAGGGGAATGCGTACAATGAGCAGTTCTTC.

At least ten counts were recorded for this clonotype. The genes are TRBV14 and TRBJ2-3; D call uncertain. The CDR3 has 16 residues. V gave up 0 bases and J gave up 0 bases, with 10 bases separating them. The germline gives CDR1 SGHDN, CDR2 FVKESK. The CDR3 here is CASSQDLRRSTDTQYF. CDR3 nucleotides: TGTGCCAGCAGCCAAGATTTAAGGCGAAGCACAGATACGCAGTATTTT. The full variable domain, with the rest looked up from reference TRBV14 and TRBJ2-3, is EAGVTQFPSHSVIEKGQTVTLRCDPISGHDNLYWYRRVMGKEIKFLLHFVKESKQDESGMPNNRFLAERTGGTYSTLKVQPAELEDSGVYFCASSQDLRRSTDTQYFGPGTRLTVL.

This clonotype was found many times. The V call is TRBV29-1, the J call TRBJ2-1; D gene ambiguous. V gave up 0 bases and J gave up 13 bases, with 19 bases separating them. The CDR3 consists of 14 residues. Germline values: CDR1 SQVTM, CDR2 ANQGSEA. CDR3 amino acids: CSVEDPSSPVGQFF. Here the CDR3 DNA reads TGCAGCGTTGAAGACCCCTCCTCCCCCGTGGGCCAGTTCTTC.

Only a few counts were recorded for this clonotype. The rearrangement uses TRBV28 and TRBJ1-2; TRBD1 might be the D (5 bases). CDR1 is MDHEN and CDR2 is SYDVKM in the germline V gene. The CDR3 runs to 12 residues. Trimming pared 5 bases from V and 8 bases from J, leaving 12 bases between. CDR3: CASSRQGWGYTF. CDR3 coding DNA: TGTGCCAGCAGTAGGCAGGGATGGGGCTACACCTTC.